A single sample is the source of the 16 T cell receptor beta chains below, sequenced in a study of CD8+ T cells in alopecia areata. Treatment indicated: oral pan-JAK inhibitor, 5-10 mg twice daily. Isolated RNA was reverse transcribed into cDNA used as the sequencing template. Only in-frame clones appear in the TCRdb table, and some are missing; sequencing was by immunoSEQ multiplex PCR. The repertoire holds approximately 210,000 clones, with 60% to 70% as singletons. The sample was CD4+ T cells sorted from blood, taken at week 4, from a patient treated with tofacitinib. The receptor source for this set is a human donor with alopecia areata.

V gene TRBV19 combines with J gene TRBJ1-1; possible D gene TRBD1, 5 bases. The CDR3 is made up of 14 amino acids. Germline CDR1 reads LNHDA; CDR2 reads SQIVND (reference sequence). Trimming took off 3 bases at V and 6 bases at J, with 14 bases between the two ends. The DNA of the CDR3 is TGTGCCAGTAGTATCTCAGGGCAGAGTGCTGAAGCTTTCTTT. This gives the protein CASSISGQSAEAFF.

The chain couples TRBV29-1 to TRBJ2-5; the D is unclear. The CDR3 totals 12 residues. Trimming left V 4 bases short and J 2 bases short, with 8 bases between. Germline values: CDR1 SQVTM, CDR2 ANQGSEA. CDR3 residues: CSVAHTQETQYF. The CDR3 DNA follows: TGCAGCGTTGCTCACACTCAAGAGACCCAGTACTTC.

The chain uses TRBV29-1 and TRBJ2-7; D is perhaps TRBD1 (6 bases). V lost 5 bases to trimming and J lost 2 bases, with 16 bases between them. Germline-derived CDR1 and CDR2 are SQVTM and ANQGSEA. The CDR3 sequence is 14 residues long. The CDR3 nucleotides read TGCAGCGTTAAACTACAGGGAAATCCCTACGAGCAGTACTTC. It specifies CSVKLQGNPYEQYF.

The chain recombines TRBV29-1 with TRBJ2-7; 8 bases align to TRBD1. The germline V gene encodes CDR1 SQVTM and CDR2 ANQGSEA. V dropped 6 bases and J dropped 5; count of bases not matched to a gene: 9. This CDR3 region has 13 residues. As DNA, the CDR3 is TGCAGCGTCCCGACGGACAGGGACCACGAGCAGTACTTC. Residues: CSVPTDRDHEQYF.

The CDR3 is CSVELGRGPETQYF. CDR3 bases: TGCAGCGTTGAGCTGGGTAGGGGGCCAGAGACCCAGTACTTC. The chain uses TRBV29-1 and TRBJ2-5; 7 bases fit TRBD1. This CDR3 has 14 amino acids. CDR1 is SQVTM, CDR2 ANQGSEA, per germline. The V segment lost 3 bases and the J segment 4 bases; nucleotides outside the gene matches: 8.

The V gene is TRBV13, the J gene TRBJ1-1; no reliable D call. This CDR3 has 16 residues. The germline CDR1 and CDR2 sequences are PRHDT and FYEKMQ (reference sequence). V was cut by 2 bases and J by 3 bases, with 16 bases left in between. CDR3: CASSLPFVGIYTEAFF. CDR3 nucleotide sequence: TGTGCCAGCAGCTTACCGTTCGTGGGGATTTACACTGAAGCTTTCTTT.

The rearrangement links TRBV15 to TRBJ2-6, with D hard to call. The CDR3 is 13 amino acids. Deletions cut 9 bases from V and 0 bases from J, with 6 bases between. Germline lookup yields CDR1 LNHNV and CDR2 YYDKDF (reference sequence). DNA for the CDR3: TGTGCCACAGCACTCTCTGGGGCCAACGTCCTGACTTTC. Translating gives CATALSGANVLTF. Filled out from reference TRBV15 and TRBJ2-6, the complete variable domain reads DAMVIQNPRYQVTQFGKPVTLSCSQTLNHNVMYWYQQKSSQAPKLLFHYYDKDFNNEADTPDNFQSRRPNTSFCFLDIRSPGLGDTAMYLCATALSGANVLTFGAGSRLTVL.

The sample holds a few counts of this clone. The V and J genes are TRBV18 and TRBJ1-1, with D possibly being TRBD1 (6 bases). CDR3 size: 13 residues. V gave up 2 bases and J gave up 8 bases, with 12 bases separating them. Germline loops: CDR1 KGHSH, CDR2 LQKENI. The CDR3 sequence: CASSPGRGREAFF. The CDR3 region has the DNA TGTGCCAGCTCACCAGGCAGGGGAAGAGAAGCTTTCTTT.

The chain has TRBV7-9 and TRBJ1-5, with D uncertain. The CDR3 spans 16 residues. CDR1 SEHNR and CDR2 FQNEAQ come from the germline V gene (reference sequence). V was pared by 4 bases and J by 3 bases, with 16 bases between. The CDR3 loop reads CASSSIKGPSNQPQHF. The CDR3 coding sequence is TGTGCCAGCAGCTCAATAAAAGGGCCGTCCAATCAGCCCCAGCATTTT.

This clone showed up just a few times. Since the CDR3 does not end with the conserved phenylalanine or tryptophan, this likely comes from a read error. The chain couples TRBV14 to TRBJ1-3; no reliable D call. Germline V lookup: CDR1 SGHDN, CDR2 FVKESK. Trimming stripped 5 bases from V and 0 bases from J, with 2 bases between. The length of the CDR3 is 12 residues. The CDR3 coding sequence is TGTGCCAGCAGCTACTCTGGAAACACCATATATTAT. Protein sequence: CASSYSGNTIYY.

The rearrangement joins TRBV6-5 to TRBJ1-5; D might be TRBD1 (6 bases). This CDR3 is 15 amino acids long. From germline, CDR1 is MNHEY and CDR2 SVGAGI. Trimming stripped 7 bases from V and 2 bases from J, with 15 bases between. CDR3 DNA sequence: TGTGCCAGCAACCCGACAGGCCCAGGCAATCAGCCCCAGCATTTT. Translated: CASNPTGPGNQPQHF.

The chain couples TRBV29-1 to TRBJ1-2, with D possibly TRBD1 on 6 matching bases. The CDR3 sequence is 12 residues long. Germline CDR1 reads SQVTM; CDR2 reads ANQGSEA. V lost 4 bases, J lost 2 bases, and 8 bases lay in between. CDR3 sequence (DNA): TGCAGCGTTGCCGGACAGAACTATGGCTACACCTTC. It yields the protein CSVAGQNYGYTF.

This chain links TRBV15 with TRBJ2-7; D possibly uses TRBD1 or TRBD2 (6 bases each). Germline CDR1 is LNHNV and CDR2 is YYDKDF (reference sequence). The CDR3 runs to 15 residues. Between the trimmed V and J ends, which lost 5 bases and 4 bases, there was a span of 18 bases. The CDR3 loop is CATSGGGNRAYEQYF. CDR3 bases: TGTGCCACCAGCGGAGGGGGGAACAGGGCTTACGAGCAGTACTTC.

J is TRBJ1-5 and V is TRBV29-1, with TRBD1 as a possible D gene (5 bases). The CDR3 totals 14 residues. V lost 4 bases to trimming and J lost 2 bases, with 12 bases between them. Germline CDR1 SQVTM, CDR2 ANQGSEA. The CDR3 DNA sequence: TGCAGCGTTGGGTGGGGAGGGGGCAATCAGCCCCAGCATTTT. It is translated as CSVGWGGGNQPQHF.

This chain connects TRBV7-2 to TRBJ2-4, with TRBD2 as a possible D gene (5 bases). CDR3 size: 15 residues. V dropped 1 base and J dropped 2 bases, with 9 bases sitting between them. In germline, CDR1 is SGHTA, CDR2 FQGNSA. The CDR3 loop reads CASSLEAVTKNIQYF. In DNA, the CDR3 is TGTGCCAGCAGCTTAGAAGCGGTTACCAAAAACATTCAGTACTTC.

To note about this clone: The same CDR3 can be traced to other DNA sequences in this sample. The chain recombines TRBV6-5 with TRBJ1-5, with D possibly being TRBD1 (5 bases). This CDR3 has 13 amino acids. Looked up from germline, CDR1 is MNHEY and CDR2 is SVGAGI. The V and J ends lost 3 bases and 4 bases respectively, with 7 bases between them. The CDR3 DNA reads as TGTGCCAGCAGTTATCGGGGGAATCAGCCCCAGCATTTT. Its protein product is CASSYRGNQPQHF.